These T cell receptor beta chains were read from a single sample in a study of shared clonotypes between healthy human individuals. Some clones are missing from TCRdb's copy, which holds only in-frame ones; the method was immunoSEQ multiplex PCR. There are about 1.1 million clones in the sample; around 77% occur only once, and over 0.8% lies in the top ten. The sample comprised memory CD4+ T cells from PBMCs. The receptors derive from a man younger than 35 in good health. Some clones in this sample may be carry-over from other donors' samples. Each CDR3 is given with its conserved first and last residue. D genes are given only for firm matches. Some rows have no size entry. The others give once, few or many, or a class for an expanded clone.

V gene	clone size	J gene	D gene	CDR3 length	CDR3 protein	CDR3 DNA
TRBV28	-	TRBJ1-2	-	14	CASSFLPSRPGYTF	TGTGCCAGCAGTTTTCTCCCTAGTCGCCCTGGCTACACCTTC
TRBV5-4	-	TRBJ2-3	TRBD2	15	CASSLALAGADTQYF	TGTGCCAGCAGCTTGGCCCTAGCGGGAGCAGATACGCAGTATTTT
TRBV18	-	TRBJ2-7	-	15	CASSHTGGDTYEQYF	TGTGCCAGCTCTCACACCGGTGGGGACACCTACGAGCAGTACTTC
TRBV19	-	TRBJ2-1	-	13	CASSTKRNNEQFF	TGTGCCAGTAGTACCAAACGGAACAATGAGCAGTTCTTC
TRBV4-2	-	TRBJ2-1	TRBD2	14	CASSLSGRADEQFF	TGTGCCAGCAGCTTAAGCGGGAGAGCGGATGAGCAGTTCTTC
TRBV7-8	-	TRBJ2-3	-	13	CASSGRETDTQYF	TGTGCCAGCAGCGGCCGGGAAACAGATACGCAGTATTTT
TRBV28	-	TRBJ1-1	-	14	CASRPGALGTEAFF	TGTGCCAGCAGACCCGGGGCCCTCGGCACTGAAGCTTTCTTT
TRBV9	-	TRBJ2-1	-	16	CASSVEGRNIHNEQFF	TGTGCCAGCAGCGTAGAGGGCCGGAACATACACAATGAGCAGTTCTTC
TRBV27	many	TRBJ2-3	-	15	CASSFKGGSTDTQYF	TGTGCCAGCAGTTTCAAGGGCGGGAGCACAGATACGCAGTATTTT
TRBV19	-	TRBJ1-4	TRBD1	14	CASRSTGGNEKLFF	TGTGCCAGTAGGTCGACAGGGGGTAATGAAAAACTGTTTTTT
TRBV7-2	-	TRBJ1-2	-	12	CASARGEGGYTF	TGTGCCAGCGCTCGCGGGGAAGGGGGCTACACCTTC
TRBV29-1	-	TRBJ2-5	-	13	CSVVTLRAETQYF	TGCAGCGTTGTGACCTTGCGGGCAGAGACCCAGTACTTC
TRBV11-1	few	TRBJ2-2	-	17	CASSLVTAPSNTGELFF	TGTGCCAGCAGCTTAGTAACAGCCCCTTCCAACACCGGGGAGCTGTTTTTT
TRBV27	-	TRBJ1-1	-	14	CASSLRAGYTEAFF	TGTGCCAGCAGTTTAAGAGCTGGATACACTGAAGCTTTCTTT
TRBV30	-	TRBJ2-5	TRBD2	14	CAWGQAGGGETQYF	TGTGCCTGGGGGCAGGCGGGAGGTGGTGAGACCCAGTACTTC
TRBV6-6	-	TRBJ1-4	-	13	CASSQRTSEKLFF	TGTGCCAGCAGCCAACGCACGAGCGAAAAACTGTTTTTT
TRBV10-3	-	TRBJ2-7	TRBD1	15	CAIRDRDRGAYEQYF	TGTGCCATCAGGGATCGGGACAGGGGGGCTTACGAGCAGTACTTC
TRBV19	once	TRBJ1-5	-	14	CASRQGASNQPQHF	TGTGCCAGTAGGCAGGGTGCTAGCAATCAGCCCCAGCATTTT
TRBV11-3	-	TRBJ2-3	-	14	CASSLGASTDTQYF	TGTGCCAGCAGCCTGGGGGCTTCCACAGATACGCAGTATTTT
TRBV11-2	-	TRBJ2-1	-	14	CASSYNHGSDEQFF	TGTGCCAGCAGCTACAATCACGGTAGCGATGAGCAGTTCTTC
TRBV28	-	TRBJ1-1	-	17	CASSSFKIGGLDTEAFF	TGTGCCAGCAGTTCGTTCAAAATAGGTGGACTGGACACTGAAGCTTTCTTT
TRBV5-1	-	TRBJ1-2	-	17	CASSLAVDLGGIYGYTF	TGCGCCAGCAGCTTGGCCGTGGATCTGGGCGGAATCTATGGCTACACCTTC
TRBV19	-	TRBJ1-5	-	16	CASNILDIPSNQPQHF	TGTGCCAGTAATATATTGGACATACCTAGCAATCAGCCCCAGCATTTT
TRBV7-2	-	TRBJ2-5	-	13	CASSLASRQTQYF	TGTGCCAGCAGCTTAGCTAGTCGGCAGACCCAGTACTTC
TRBV6-1	-	TRBJ1-1	-	14	CASMEAGPWVGAFF	TGTGCCAGCATGGAGGCAGGCCCTTGGGTTGGTGCTTTCTTT
TRBV5-4	-	TRBJ2-7	TRBD1	14	CASSNDRGGYEQYF	TGTGCCAGCAGCAATGACAGGGGCGGGTACGAGCAGTACTTC
TRBV2	-	TRBJ2-7	-	12	CASSRTSGEQYF	TGTGCCAGCAGTCGGACCTCGGGCGAGCAGTACTTC
TRBV28	once	TRBJ2-7	-	14	CASSSPRGSGEQYF	TGTGCCAGCAGTTCCCCTCGGGGGTCGGGGGAGCAGTACTTC
TRBV10-2	few	TRBJ1-5	-	14	CASSAQAPNQPQHF	TGCGCCAGCAGTGCACAGGCCCCAAATCAGCCCCAGCATTTT
TRBV19	-	TRBJ2-1	-	16	CASSIRFSGLNNEQFF	TGTGCCAGTAGTATCCGATTTAGCGGACTGAACAATGAGCAGTTCTTC
TRBV4-2	-	TRBJ1-2	TRBD1	17	CASSQERQGLSFYGYTF	TGTGCCAGCAGCCAAGAGAGACAGGGTTTATCTTTCTATGGCTACACCTTC
TRBV29-1	many	TRBJ2-5	-	14	CSVVPSGTQETQYF	TGCAGCGTCGTCCCATCCGGGACTCAAGAGACCCAGTACTTC
TRBV5-4	-	TRBJ2-5	-	12	CASSGGRETQYF	TGTGCCAGCAGCGGAGGAAGAGAGACCCAGTACTTC
TRBV7-9	few	TRBJ1-2	-	13	CASSRGSSYGYTF	TGTGCCAGCAGTAGGGGGAGTTCGTATGGCTACACCTTC
TRBV13	-	TRBJ2-3	-	16	CASSLGVIAGDDTQYF	TGTGCCAGCAGCTTAGGGGTAATAGCCGGAGACGATACGCAGTATTTT
TRBV4-3	-	TRBJ2-3	-	13	CASSQDLTFTQYF	TGCGCCAGCAGCCAAGACTTAACATTTACGCAGTATTTT
TRBV2	-	TRBJ2-5	TRBD2	15	CASSEPLAGGETQYF	TGTGCCAGCAGTGAACCCCTAGCGGGAGGTGAGACCCAGTACTTC
TRBV4-1	-	TRBJ2-5	-	13	CASSRGLGETQYF	TGCGCCAGCAGCCGGGGACTCGGGGAGACCCAGTACTTC
TRBV25-1	-	TRBJ2-2	TRBD1	16	CASSDSGTANTGELFF	TGTGCCAGCAGTGATTCCGGGACAGCGAACACCGGGGAGCTGTTTTTT
TRBV5-4	-	TRBJ1-2	-	12	CASSPQGYGYTF	TGTGCCAGCAGCCCACAGGGTTATGGCTACACCTTC
TRBV6-6	few	TRBJ2-2	-	14	CASSYGQYTGELFF	TGTGCCAGCAGTTACGGCCAGTACACCGGGGAGCTGTTTTTT
TRBV27	-	TRBJ2-6	-	13	CATHSSGANVLTF	TGTGCCACCCACAGCTCTGGGGCCAACGTCCTGACTTTC
TRBV28	-	TRBJ1-5	-	13	CASSLNGAGPQHF	TGTGCCAGCAGTTTAAACGGGGCTGGGCCCCAGCATTTT
TRBV5-1	-	TRBJ1-1	-	14	CASSLGYGNTEAFF	TGCGCCAGCAGCTTGGGGTATGGGAACACTGAAGCTTTCTTT
TRBV30	few	TRBJ1-3	-	15	CAWSVGGGGPNTIYF	TGTGCCTGGAGTGTCGGTGGGGGCGGGCCAAACACCATATATTTT
TRBV28	-	TRBJ2-1	TRBD2	16	CASSGPGLAIENEQFF	TGTGCCAGCAGTGGCCCGGGACTAGCTATTGAGAATGAGCAGTTCTTC
TRBV6-8	-	TRBJ2-5	-	16	CASSYLSDTQGETQYF	TGTGCCAGCAGTTACTTATCGGACACCCAAGGGGAGACCCAGTACTTC
TRBV28	-	TRBJ2-7	-	16	CASSLGGGGANYGQYF	TGTGCCAGCAGTTTAGGAGGGGGAGGGGCAAATTATGGGCAGTACTTC
TRBV7-2	-	TRBJ2-1	TRBD2	15	CASSLGSGDYNEQFF	TGTGCCAGCAGCTTAGGAAGCGGGGATTACAATGAGCAGTTCTTC
TRBV9	-	TRBJ1-1	-	15	CASSARQPEDTEAFF	TGTGCCAGCAGCGCCCGACAGCCAGAAGACACTGAAGCTTTCTTT
TRBV2	-	TRBJ1-1	-	14	CASRGRAWGTEAFF	TGTGCCAGCAGGGGCCGGGCCTGGGGGACTGAAGCTTTCTTT
TRBV29-1	-	TRBJ2-1	-	17	CSVDRRIRDWGYNEQFF	TGCAGCGTTGACCGCCGAATCCGGGACTGGGGGTACAATGAGCAGTTCTTC
TRBV2	once	TRBJ2-3	TRBD1	16	CASKTGILEGTDTQYF	TGTGCCAGCAAGACAGGGATTTTAGAAGGAACAGATACGCAGTATTTT
TRBV5-1	-	TRBJ2-2	TRBD2	16	CASSLVLAGAGGELFF	TGCGCCAGCAGCTTGGTCCTAGCGGGAGCTGGCGGGGAGCTGTTTTTT
TRBV28	few	TRBJ2-1	TRBD2	15	CASRTSAGVYNEQFF	TGTGCCAGCAGGACCTCAGCGGGAGTCTACAATGAGCAGTTCTTC
TRBV12-5	few	TRBJ2-7	TRBD2	14	CASAPGTSGAEQYF	TGTGCTAGTGCTCCGGGGACTAGCGGAGCCGAGCAGTACTTC
TRBV19	once	TRBJ2-5	-	15	CASSLQGRGQETQYF	TGTGCCAGTAGTTTACAGGGAAGGGGTCAAGAGACCCAGTACTTC